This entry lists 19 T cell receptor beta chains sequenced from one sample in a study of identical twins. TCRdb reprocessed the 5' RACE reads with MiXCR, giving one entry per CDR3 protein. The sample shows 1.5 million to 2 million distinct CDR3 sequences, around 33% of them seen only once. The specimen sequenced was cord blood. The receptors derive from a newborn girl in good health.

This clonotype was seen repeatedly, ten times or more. The CDR3 DNA sequence: TGTGCCAGCAGCTTTTCGGGGGCCTACGAGCAGTACTTC. As protein: CASSFSGAYEQYF. J is TRBJ2-7 and V is TRBV27; a weak D match, TRBD2 (6 bases). The germline V and J ends were trimmed by 6 bases and 2 bases, with 11 bases remaining between them. Germline loops: CDR1 MNHEY, CDR2 SMNVEV (reference sequence). CDR3 size: 13 residues.

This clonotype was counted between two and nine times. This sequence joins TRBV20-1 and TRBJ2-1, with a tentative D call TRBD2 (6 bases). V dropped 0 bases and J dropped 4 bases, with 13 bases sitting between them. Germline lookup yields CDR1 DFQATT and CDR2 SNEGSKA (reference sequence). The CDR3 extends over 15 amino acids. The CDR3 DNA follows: TGCAGTGCTAGAGATCCCACTAGCCGGTACAATGAGCAGTTCTTC. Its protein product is CSARDPTSRYNEQFF.

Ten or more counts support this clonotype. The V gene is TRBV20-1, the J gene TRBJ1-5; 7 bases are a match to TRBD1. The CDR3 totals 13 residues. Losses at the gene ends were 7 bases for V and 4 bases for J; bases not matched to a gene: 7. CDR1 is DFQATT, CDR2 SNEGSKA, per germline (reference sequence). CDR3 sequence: CSVLRDSNQPQHF. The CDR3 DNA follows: TGCAGTGTTCTCCGGGACAGTAATCAGCCCCAGCATTTT.

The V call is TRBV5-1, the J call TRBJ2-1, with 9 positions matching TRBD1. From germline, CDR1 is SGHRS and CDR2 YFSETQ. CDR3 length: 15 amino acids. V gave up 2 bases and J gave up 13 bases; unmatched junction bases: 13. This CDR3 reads CASSFGTGMRETQFF. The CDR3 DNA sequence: TGCGCCAGCAGCTTCGGGACAGGGATGCGAGAGACCCAGTTCTTC.

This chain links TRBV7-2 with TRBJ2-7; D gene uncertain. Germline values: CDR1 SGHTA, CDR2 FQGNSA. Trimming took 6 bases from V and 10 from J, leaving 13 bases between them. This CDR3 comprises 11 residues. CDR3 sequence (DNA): TGTGCCAGCAGTTTTTACGGAGACCAGTACTTC. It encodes CASSFYGDQYF.

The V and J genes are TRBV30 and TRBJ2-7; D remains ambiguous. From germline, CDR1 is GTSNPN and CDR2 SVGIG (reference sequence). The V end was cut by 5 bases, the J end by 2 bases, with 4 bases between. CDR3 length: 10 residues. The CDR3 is CAWGPYEQYF. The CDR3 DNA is TGTGCCTGGGGACCCTACGAGCAGTACTTC.

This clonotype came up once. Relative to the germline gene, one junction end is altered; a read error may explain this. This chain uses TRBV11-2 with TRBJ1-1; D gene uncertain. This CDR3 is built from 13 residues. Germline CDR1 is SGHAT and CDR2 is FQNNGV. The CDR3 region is CAGSLAPNTEAFF. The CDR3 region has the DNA TGTGCCGGCAGCTTAGCACCGAACACTGAAGCTTTCTTT.

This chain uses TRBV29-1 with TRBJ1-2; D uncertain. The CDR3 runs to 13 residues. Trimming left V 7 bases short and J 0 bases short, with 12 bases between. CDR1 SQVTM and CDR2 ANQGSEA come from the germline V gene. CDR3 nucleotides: TGCAGCGGTGAGCCAGCCTCTAACTATGGCTACACCTTC. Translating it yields CSGEPASNYGYTF. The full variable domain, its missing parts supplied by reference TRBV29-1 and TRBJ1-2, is SAVISQKPSRDICQRGTSLTIQCQVDSQVTMMFWYRQQPGQSLTLIATANQGSEATYESGFVIDKFPISRPNLTFSTLTVSNMSPEDSSIYLCSGEPASNYGYTFGSGTRLTVV.

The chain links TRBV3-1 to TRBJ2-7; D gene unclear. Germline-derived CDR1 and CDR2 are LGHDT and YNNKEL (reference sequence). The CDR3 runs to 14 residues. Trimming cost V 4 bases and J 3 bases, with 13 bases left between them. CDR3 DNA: TGTGCCAGCAGCCTATCGACTTCGTTCTACGAGCAGTACTTC. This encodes CASSLSTSFYEQYF.

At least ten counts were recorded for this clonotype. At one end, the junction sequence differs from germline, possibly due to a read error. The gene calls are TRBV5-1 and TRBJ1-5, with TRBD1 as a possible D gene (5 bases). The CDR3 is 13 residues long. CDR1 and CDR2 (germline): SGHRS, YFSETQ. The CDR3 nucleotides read TGTGCCAGCCGGAGGGGCAGCAATCAGCCCCAGCATTTT. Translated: CASRRGSNQPQHF.

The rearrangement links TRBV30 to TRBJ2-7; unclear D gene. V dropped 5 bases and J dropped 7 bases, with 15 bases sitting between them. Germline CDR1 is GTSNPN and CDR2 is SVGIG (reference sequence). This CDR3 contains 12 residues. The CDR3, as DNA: TGTGCCTGGGCAAGTGGGTACAATGAGCAGTACTTC. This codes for CAWASGYNEQYF.

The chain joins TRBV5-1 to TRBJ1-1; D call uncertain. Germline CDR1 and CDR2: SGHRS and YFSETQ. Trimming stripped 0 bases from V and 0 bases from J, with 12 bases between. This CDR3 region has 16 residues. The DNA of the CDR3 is TGCGCCAGCAGCTTGGACGCACAGCTAATGAACACTGAAGCTTTCTTT. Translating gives CASSLDAQLMNTEAFF.

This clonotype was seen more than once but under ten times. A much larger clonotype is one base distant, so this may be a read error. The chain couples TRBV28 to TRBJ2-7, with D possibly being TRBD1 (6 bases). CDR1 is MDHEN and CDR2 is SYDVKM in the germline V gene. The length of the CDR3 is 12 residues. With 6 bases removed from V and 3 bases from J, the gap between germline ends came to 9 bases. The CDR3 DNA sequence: TGTGCCAGCAGACAAGGGGGCTACGAGCAGTACTTC. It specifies CASRQGGYEQYF.

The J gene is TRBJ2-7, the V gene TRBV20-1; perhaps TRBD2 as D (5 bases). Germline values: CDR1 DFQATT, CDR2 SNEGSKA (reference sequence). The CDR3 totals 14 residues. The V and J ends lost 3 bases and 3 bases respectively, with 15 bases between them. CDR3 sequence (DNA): TGCAGTGCTAGTGGCCCGGGGAGAATCTACGAGCAGTACTTC. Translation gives CSASGPGRIYEQYF.

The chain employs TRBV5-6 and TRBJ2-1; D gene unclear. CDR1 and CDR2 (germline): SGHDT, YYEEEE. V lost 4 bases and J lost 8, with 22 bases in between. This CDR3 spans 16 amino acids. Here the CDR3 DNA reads TGTGCCAGCAGCCCCCCCCCTGGCTATCTAGTCCATGAGCAGTTCTTC. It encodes CASSPPPGYLVHEQFF.

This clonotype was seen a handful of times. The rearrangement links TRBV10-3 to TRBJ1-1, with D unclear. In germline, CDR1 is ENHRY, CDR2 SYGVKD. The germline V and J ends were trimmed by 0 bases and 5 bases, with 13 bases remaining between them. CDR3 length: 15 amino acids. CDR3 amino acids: CAISESRTKNTEAFF. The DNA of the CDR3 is TGTGCCATCAGTGAGTCCCGGACGAAGAATACTGAAGCTTTCTTT.

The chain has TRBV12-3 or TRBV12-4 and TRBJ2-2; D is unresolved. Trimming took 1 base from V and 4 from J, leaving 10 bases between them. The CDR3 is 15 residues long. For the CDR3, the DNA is TGTGCCAGCAGTTTAGGGCCGCGACCCACCGGGGAGCTGTTTTTT. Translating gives CASSLGPRPTGELFF.

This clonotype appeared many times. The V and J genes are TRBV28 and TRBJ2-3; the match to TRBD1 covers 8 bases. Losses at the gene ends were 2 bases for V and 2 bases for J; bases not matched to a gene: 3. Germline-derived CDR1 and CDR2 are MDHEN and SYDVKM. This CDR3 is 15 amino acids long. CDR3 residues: CASSLPDRVTDTQYF. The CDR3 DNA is TGTGCCAGCAGTTTACCGGACAGGGTCACAGATACGCAGTATTTT.

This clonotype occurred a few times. This CDR3 is CSARSPSGSSYNEQFF. In DNA, the CDR3 is TGCAGTGCTAGATCTCCTAGCGGTAGCTCCTACAATGAGCAGTTCTTC. The rearrangement uses TRBV20-1 and TRBJ2-1; TRBD2 agrees at 7 bases. The CDR3 runs 16 residues. Germline CDR1 is DFQATT and CDR2 is SNEGSKA (reference sequence). Trimming removed 2 bases from V and 0 bases from J; junction bases left unmatched: 7.